This T cell receptor beta chain was recovered during a study of cytomegalovirus exposure and HLA in healthy donors. Points from the study as a whole: Usually a TCR sequence was rare, but some public TCRs were found in many donors. As a later analysis showed, a missense DCLRE1C variant was linked to trimming of TCR beta V- and J-genes. A later examination showed that TCR association rates differed by HLA locus, with DRB1 most and HLA-C fewest. Reported performance of the classifier showed diagnosis of cytomegalovirus status with high specificity and sensitivity.

A remark on this clone: Its antigen is currently unknown.

Both 60 Vbeta primers and 13 Jbeta primers went into the PCR. Assay used: immunoSEQ multiplex PCR; TCRdb lists only in-frame clones, some missing. The sample includes 150,000 to 200,000 clones, more than 60% seen only once; the top ten take 1.4% to 1.5%. This sequence was found in a woman in her 30s in good health and CMV-seropositive. The sequencing sample was made of PBMCs.

As DNA, the CDR3 is TGTGCCACCAGCAGAGAAAGGGGTTCCCTGCTGGATACGCAGTATTTT. Translated, it gives CATSRERGSLLDTQYF. The V gene is TRBV15, the J gene TRBJ2-3, with D possibly matching TRBD1 (5 bases). Germline-derived CDR1 and CDR2 are LNHNV and YYDKDF (reference sequence). The CDR3 spans 16 residues. The ends were cut back, 0 bases at V and 6 bases at J, with 16 bases in the middle.